These 21 T cell receptor beta chains were all obtained from the same sample, sequenced in a study of T cell repertoires in cytomegalovirus infection. No antigens are known for them. One entry per CDR3 protein results from TCRdb running MiXCR on the reads. The sample yields around 770,000 distinct CDR3 sequences, almost 30% seen once. Sequenced material: cultured CD8+ T cells from PBMCs, taken from culture after CMV antigen stimulation. These receptors were collected from a human donor in good health (CMV status not recorded). Some clones in this sample may be carry-over from other donors' samples.

This clonotype was observed a handful of times. The chain joins TRBV11-2 to TRBJ2-6; 13 nucleotides match TRBD2. This CDR3 is 21 amino acids long. CDR1 and CDR2 (germline): SGHAT, FQNNGV. V gave up 5 bases and J gave up 1 base; unmatched junction bases: 14. CDR3 in DNA: TGTGCCAGCAGCCCCTGGACTAGCGGGGGCCAAGTAAGGTCTGGGGCCAACGTCCTGACTTTC. Encoded protein: CASSPWTSGGQVRSGANVLTF.

Here the CDR3 reads CSAQGSNTGELFF. DNA for the CDR3: TGCAGTGCCCAGGGTTCGAACACCGGGGAGCTGTTTTTT. V and J are TRBV20-1 and TRBJ2-2; perhaps TRBD1 as D (5 bases). The germline V gene encodes CDR1 DFQATT and CDR2 SNEGSKA (reference sequence). The CDR3 is made up of 13 amino acids. V dropped 6 bases and J dropped 0 bases, with 8 bases sitting between them.

This clonotype came up many times. CDR3 in DNA: TGTGCCAGCAGCTCGGGGGGACGCGAGACCCAGTACTTC. Residues: CASSSGGRETQYF. The chain employs TRBV7-8 and TRBJ2-5; 7 nucleotides match TRBD2. CDR1 is SGHVS and CDR2 is FQNEAQ in the germline V gene. J was trimmed by 5 bases and V by 4 bases; bases with no gene match: 4. The CDR3 is made up of 13 amino acids.

The chain employs TRBV5-6 and TRBJ2-5, with 9 bases fitting TRBD2. With V trimmed by 1 base and J by 3 bases, 4 bases remained unmatched. CDR3 length: 15 residues. The germline V gene encodes CDR1 SGHDT and CDR2 YYEEEE. The CDR3 sequence is CASSLPSGTEETQYF. The CDR3, as DNA: TGTGCCAGCAGCTTGCCTAGCGGGACAGAAGAGACCCAGTACTTC.

This clonotype has a count of ten or more. This chain joins TRBV24-1 and TRBJ2-4; 8 nucleotides agree with TRBD1. This CDR3 is 13 amino acids long. The V and J ends lost 7 bases and 7 bases, in that order; junction bases with no gene match: 5. The germline CDR1 and CDR2 sequences are KGHDR and SFDVKD. The CDR3 sequence is CATRATGGNIQYF. CDR3 nucleotide sequence: TGTGCCACCAGAGCTACAGGGGGGAACATTCAGTACTTC.

J is TRBJ1-1 and V is TRBV29-1; a weak D match, TRBD1 (6 bases). The CDR3 extends over 12 amino acids. Germline CDR1 SQVTM, CDR2 ANQGSEA. V dropped 5 bases and J dropped 11 bases, with 18 bases sitting between them. CDR3 DNA: TGCAGCGTTAACGGAGGGGCCGGACAGGCTTTCTTT. Its protein product is CSVNGGAGQAFF.

In this sample, this clonotype turned up a few times. This chain connects TRBV10-3 to TRBJ1-4; D uncertain. The V gene's germline CDR1 is ENHRY and CDR2 SYGVKD. With 6 bases removed from V and 0 bases from J, the gap between germline ends came to 14 bases. CDR3 size: 16 residues. CDR3 sequence reads: CAISREIGATNEKLFF. The CDR3 region has the DNA TGTGCCATCAGCCGGGAGATCGGGGCAACTAATGAAAAACTGTTTTTT.

In its sample, this clonotype was seen many times. CDR3 amino acids: CASRTGGRAFF. The CDR3 nucleotides are TGTGCCAGCCGGACAGGGGGGAGAGCTTTCTTT. V and J are TRBV7-8 and TRBJ1-1; TRBD1 agrees at 10 bases. The CDR3 length is 11 residues. Germline CDR1 and CDR2: SGHVS and FQNEAQ. Unmatched junction bases numbered 4, after V lost 8 bases and J lost 10 bases.

The V and J genes are TRBV27 and TRBJ1-1; TRBD1 matches 7 bases. J gave up 11 bases and V 1 base, and 1 base lay outside the gene matches. The CDR3 sequence is 11 residues long. Per the germline V gene, CDR1 is MNHEY and CDR2 is SMNVEV (reference sequence). The CDR3 DNA reads as TGTGCCAGCAGTTTATTGGGACAGGCTTTCTTT. As protein: CASSLLGQAFF.

The rearrangement links TRBV25-1 to TRBJ2-7; D may be TRBD1 (5 bases). Trimming pared 3 bases from V and 4 bases from J, leaving 13 bases between. The germline gives CDR1 MGHDK, CDR2 SYGVNS. CDR3 length equals 14 residues. CDR3 in DNA: TGTGCCAGCAGTGACCATGACAGTCGGTACGAGCAGTACTTC. Protein: CASSDHDSRYEQYF.

The chain combines TRBV5-6 with TRBJ2-7; perhaps TRBD2 as D (5 bases). The CDR3 extends over 12 amino acids. Trimming shortened V by 1 base and J by 7 bases, and 9 bases separated the two germline ends. The germline V gene encodes CDR1 SGHDT and CDR2 YYEEEE. The CDR3 DNA follows: TGTGCCAGCAGCTTGAGTAGAGGGGAGCAGTACGTC. It is translated as CASSLSRGEQYV.

This clonotype was observed a few times. Here the CDR3 DNA reads TGTGCCAGCAGCAGCCCCCAGCATTTT. Translated: CASSSPQHF. This rearrangement joins TRBV11-3 to TRBJ1-5; D remains ambiguous. Germline V gives CDR1 SGHNT, CDR2 YENEEA. The CDR3 has 9 amino acids. Trimming removed 5 bases from V and 10 bases from J, with 3 bases in between.

The chain has TRBV27 and TRBJ2-3, with D hard to call. Germline CDR1 MNHEY, CDR2 SMNVEV (reference sequence). Deletions cut 0 bases from V and 3 bases from J, with 10 bases between. The CDR3 is 15 residues long. CDR3 DNA sequence: TGTGCCAGCAGTTTATCATCCGCTGCGACAGATACGCAGTATTTT. Its protein is CASSLSSAATDTQYF.

This clonotype has just a few counts. This chain connects TRBV6-6 to TRBJ2-2, with a tentative D call TRBD2 (6 bases). This CDR3 contains 18 residues. The germline V and J ends were trimmed by 4 bases and 6 bases, with 24 bases remaining between them. In germline, CDR1 is MNHNY, CDR2 SVGAGI (reference sequence). CDR3 residues: CASSFTPGLPAGAGELFF. The CDR3 DNA follows: TGTGCCAGCAGTTTCACTCCGGGACTTCCTGCGGGCGCCGGGGAGCTGTTTTTT.

This chain links TRBV12-3 or TRBV12-4 with TRBJ2-2; TRBD2 matches 10 bases. The CDR3 spans 18 residues. V gave up 3 bases and J gave up 0 bases; unmatched junction bases: 7. The CDR3 nucleotides read TGTGCCAGCAGTTTTCTAGCGGGGGACCTCGCGAACACCGGGGAGCTGTTTTTT. Protein sequence: CASSFLAGDLANTGELFF.

This clonotype has a count of ten or more. The V gene is TRBV19, the J gene TRBJ1-1; TRBD1 matches at 7 bases. CDR3 length: 12 residues. Per the germline V gene, CDR1 is LNHDA and CDR2 is SQIVND (reference sequence). With V trimmed by 6 bases and J by 3 bases, 1 base remained unmatched. The CDR3 spells CASRQGYTEAFF. DNA of the CDR3: TGTGCCAGTAGACAGGGGTACACTGAAGCTTTCTTT.

This chain joins TRBV9 and TRBJ1-4; D might be TRBD1 (5 bases). V shed 3 bases and J shed 7 bases, with 16 bases lying between them. The CDR3 is made up of 15 amino acids. Per the germline V gene, CDR1 is SGDLS and CDR2 is YYNGEE. In DNA form, the CDR3 reads TGTGCCAGCAGCGCCTCAGGGAGTTTACTTGAAAAACTGTTTTTT. Amino acids: CASSASGSLLEKLFF.

The sample holds many counts of this clonotype. The rearrangement links TRBV7-6 to TRBJ2-1; 11 bases align to TRBD2. Germline trimming cut 3 bases from V and 6 bases from J; bases unmatched to any gene: 4. Germline values: CDR1 SGHVS, CDR2 FNYEAQ. This CDR3 comprises 15 residues. CDR3 coding DNA: TGTGCCAGCAGCTTGTATAGCGGGGGGGGCAATGAGCAGTTCTTC. Protein sequence: CASSLYSGGGNEQFF.

V gene TRBV12-3 or TRBV12-4 combines with J gene TRBJ2-7; 9 bases map to TRBD1. This CDR3 is 14 amino acids long. With V trimmed by 5 bases and J by 5 bases, 7 bases remained unmatched. DNA for the CDR3: TGTGCCAGCAGTACCGGGACAGGGCCCAACGAGCAGTACTTC. It yields the protein CASSTGTGPNEQYF.

This clonotype appeared many times. This chain uses TRBV7-3 with TRBJ2-5, with a weak D call TRBD2 (5 bases). The CDR3 has 14 amino acids. Germline lookup yields CDR1 SGHTA and CDR2 FQGTGA. Trimming pared 2 bases from V and 5 bases from J, leaving 12 bases between. CDR3 DNA: TGTGCCAGCAGCTTACGAGCACGGGGTGAGACCCAGTACTTC. It yields the protein CASSLRARGETQYF.

This clonotype appeared many times. The chain joins TRBV27 to TRBJ1-5; TRBD1 matches at 8 bases. The CDR3 is made up of 17 amino acids. CDR1 and CDR2 (germline): MNHEY, SMNVEV (reference sequence). V shed 3 bases, J shed 3 bases, and the junction held 10 bases outside the gene matches. The CDR3 is CASSFQRTGRDNQPQHF. The CDR3, as DNA: TGTGCCAGCAGTTTCCAAAGGACAGGGAGGGACAATCAGCCCCAGCATTTT.